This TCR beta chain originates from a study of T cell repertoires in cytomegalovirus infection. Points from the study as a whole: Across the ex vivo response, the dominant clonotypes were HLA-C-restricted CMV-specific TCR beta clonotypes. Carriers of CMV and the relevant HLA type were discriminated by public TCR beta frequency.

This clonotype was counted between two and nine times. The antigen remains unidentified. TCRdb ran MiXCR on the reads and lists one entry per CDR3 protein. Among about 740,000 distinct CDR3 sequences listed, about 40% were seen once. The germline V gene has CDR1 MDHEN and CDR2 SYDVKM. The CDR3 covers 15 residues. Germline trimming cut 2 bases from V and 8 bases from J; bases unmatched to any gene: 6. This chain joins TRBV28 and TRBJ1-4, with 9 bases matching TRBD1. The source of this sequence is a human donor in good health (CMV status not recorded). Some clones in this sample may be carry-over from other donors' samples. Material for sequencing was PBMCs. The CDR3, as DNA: TGTGCCAGCAGTTTAGGGGACAGGGAGGGGGAAAAACTGTTTTTT. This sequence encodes CASSLGDREGEKLFF.